The source of this T cell receptor beta chain is a study of Ad26.COV2.S vaccination and SARS-CoV-2 variants. Whole-study context: Donor had been placed in the Ad26.COV2.S arm of the COV1001 trial.

General observations from the study: Total T cell responses may have been underestimated by the TCR breadth and depth analyses.

Details on this clone: Its antigen is unknown. This specimen includes other DNA sequences encoding the same CDR3.

The assay was immunoSEQ multiplex PCR, and TCRdb's table has in-frame clones only and misses some. The table records about 350,000 clones, roughly 91% of them present only once. The treatment here: some 19 received Ad26.COV2.S at low or high dose, single or two shots; several received placebo; per-sample allocation not given. At day 63 after the first vaccine or placebo injection, samples were drawn. An adult aged 18-55 years in Boston served as the donor. V was shortened by 2 bases and J by 2 bases, with 4 bases between the two germline ends. Germline CDR1 GTSNPN, CDR2 SVGIG (reference sequence). The CDR3 length is 11 residues.

Sequencing used peripheral blood, obtained in a trial of Ad26.COV2.S vaccine versus placebo. The gene calls are TRBV30 and TRBJ2-7, with no clear D. This TCR was sampled from a person aged 18-65 years who received the Ad26.COV2.S COVID-19 vaccine or a placebo. The DNA of the CDR3 is TGTGCCTGGAGTCCAGCCTACGAGCAGTACTTC. Its protein product is CAWSPAYEQYF.